These 10 T cell receptor beta chains originate from one sample sequenced in a study of T cell changes during pregnancy in multiple sclerosis. Clones were sequenced by immunoSEQ multiplex PCR, and TCRdb holds only the in-frame ones, with some missing. The repertoire consists of 65,000 to 90,000 clones, with about nine tenths occurring once and the leading ten covering roughly 2%. This material consisted of peripheral blood, taken in the second trimester of pregnancy. The origin of the receptors is a female donor with multiple sclerosis, enrolled in a pregnancy study.

V is TRBV28 and J is TRBJ1-1, with 12 bases lining up with TRBD1. V shed 10 bases and J 4 bases; nucleotides not matched to a gene: 13. The germline V gene encodes CDR1 MDHEN and CDR2 SYDVKM. This CDR3 region has 16 residues. CDR3 loop: CATSLGTGGRGTEAFF. As DNA, the CDR3 is TGTGCCACCTCCCTTGGGACAGGGGGCCGAGGCACTGAAGCTTTCTTT.

The chain combines TRBV7-7 with TRBJ2-5; TRBD2 matches 12 bases. Germline V lookup: CDR1 SSHAT, CDR2 FNYEAQ (reference sequence). The V segment lost 1 base and the J segment 5 bases; nucleotides outside the gene matches: 2. CDR3 length equals 15 residues. The CDR3 DNA follows: TGTGCCAGCAGCTTAGGGGGGACTAGCGGGGAGACCCAGTACTTC. Translation gives CASSLGGTSGETQYF.

The V call is TRBV7-2, the J call TRBJ2-7; no clear D. Trimming took off 4 bases at V and 2 bases at J, with 9 bases between the two ends. CDR3 size: 13 residues. CDR1 is SGHTA and CDR2 is FQGNSA in the germline V gene. The DNA of the CDR3 is TGTGCCAGCAGCTCACCGGGTCCCTACGAGCAGTACTTC. Protein sequence: CASSSPGPYEQYF.

The V and J genes are TRBV2 and TRBJ1-2; D may be TRBD1 (5 bases). Germline V CDR1 and CDR2: SNHLY, FYNNEI. This CDR3 has 13 amino acids. The CDR3 is CGGRAEINYGYTF. CDR3 coding DNA: TGTGGGGGCCGGGCAGAAATTAACTATGGCTACACCTTC.

The gene calls are TRBV5-1 and TRBJ2-1; D ambiguous. CDR1 is SGHRS and CDR2 is YFSETQ in the germline V gene. V lost 1 base, J lost 7 bases, and 6 bases lay in between. The CDR3 is 12 residues long. In DNA form, the CDR3 reads TGCGCCAGCAGCTTGAATCGGAATGAGCAGTTCTTC. This gives the protein CASSLNRNEQFF.

The gene calls are TRBV6-6 and TRBJ2-1; 7 nucleotides line up with TRBD2. CDR1 MNHNY and CDR2 SVGAGI come from the germline V gene (reference sequence). The CDR3 has 15 residues. V shed 6 bases, J shed 5 bases, and the junction held 10 bases outside the gene matches. The CDR3 reads CASRPTGLSNNEQFF. The CDR3 nucleotides are TGTGCCAGCAGACCTACGGGACTAAGCAACAATGAGCAGTTCTTC.

The rearrangement links TRBV5-1 to TRBJ2-1; D may be TRBD2 (8 bases). Germline assignment: CDR1 SGHRS and CDR2 YFSETQ. V lost 2 bases to trimming and J lost 2 bases, with 23 bases between them. The CDR3 is made up of 19 amino acids. The chain's CDR3 is CASSLGAGLAGGPYNEQFF. In DNA, the CDR3 is TGCGCCAGCAGCTTAGGGGCCGGACTAGCAGGGGGGCCCTACAATGAGCAGTTCTTC.

V is TRBV7-6 and J is TRBJ2-7; D is uncertain. Deletions cut 4 bases from V and 1 base from J, with 5 bases between. The CDR3 has 12 amino acids. Germline CDR1 reads SGHVS; CDR2 reads FNYEAQ. CDR3 in amino acids: CASSSRSYEQYF. In DNA form, the CDR3 reads TGTGCCAGCAGCTCCAGGTCCTACGAGCAGTACTTC.

V gene TRBV7-3 combines with J gene TRBJ2-3, with 11 bases that match TRBD2. Germline V gene lookup returns CDR1 SGHTA and CDR2 FQGTGA. J lost 9 bases, V lost 5 bases, and 7 bases had no gene match. This CDR3 comprises 14 residues. CDR3 bases: TGTGCCAGCAGCCTGGGTAGCGGGGGGGAAACGCAGTATTTT. It specifies CASSLGSGGETQYF.

The rearrangement joins TRBV7-9 to TRBJ2-7; 8 nucleotides match TRBD1. Per the germline V gene, CDR1 is SEHNR and CDR2 is FQNEAQ (reference sequence). Trimming took 1 base from V and 10 from J; bases not matched to a gene: 9. The CDR3 spans 14 residues. The CDR3 region has the DNA TGTGCCAGCAGCTTAGACCCAGGGGGCGAAAATCAGTACTTC. Translation: CASSLDPGGENQYF.